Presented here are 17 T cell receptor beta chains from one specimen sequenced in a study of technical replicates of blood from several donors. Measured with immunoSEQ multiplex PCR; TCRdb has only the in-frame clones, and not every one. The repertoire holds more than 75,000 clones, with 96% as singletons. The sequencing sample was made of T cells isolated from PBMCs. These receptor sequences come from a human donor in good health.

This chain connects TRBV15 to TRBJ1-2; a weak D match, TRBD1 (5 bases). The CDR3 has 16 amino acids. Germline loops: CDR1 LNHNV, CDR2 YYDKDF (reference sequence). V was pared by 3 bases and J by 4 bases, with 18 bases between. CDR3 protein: CATSRRDSDPSYGYTF. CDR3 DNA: TGTGCCACCAGCAGGCGTGACAGTGATCCTAGCTATGGCTACACCTTC.

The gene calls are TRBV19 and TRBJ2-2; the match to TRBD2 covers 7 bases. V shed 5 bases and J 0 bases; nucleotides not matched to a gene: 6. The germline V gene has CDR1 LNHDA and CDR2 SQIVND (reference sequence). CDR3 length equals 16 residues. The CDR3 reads CASSPGGNSNTGELFF. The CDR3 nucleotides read TGTGCCAGTAGTCCGGGAGGTAATTCGAACACCGGGGAGCTGTTTTTT.

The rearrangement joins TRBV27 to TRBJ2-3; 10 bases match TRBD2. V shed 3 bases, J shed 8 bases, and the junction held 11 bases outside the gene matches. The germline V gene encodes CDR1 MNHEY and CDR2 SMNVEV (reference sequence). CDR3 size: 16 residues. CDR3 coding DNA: TGTGCCAGCAGTTTTTGGCTAGCGGGAGCAGAAGGTACGCAGTATTTT. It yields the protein CASSFWLAGAEGTQYF.

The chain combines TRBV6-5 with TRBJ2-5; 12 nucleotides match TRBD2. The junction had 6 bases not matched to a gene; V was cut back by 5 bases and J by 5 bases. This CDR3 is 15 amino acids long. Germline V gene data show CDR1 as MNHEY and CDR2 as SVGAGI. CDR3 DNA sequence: TGTGCCAGCAGTCAATCTAGCGGGAGGGCGGAGACCCAGTACTTC. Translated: CASSQSSGRAETQYF.

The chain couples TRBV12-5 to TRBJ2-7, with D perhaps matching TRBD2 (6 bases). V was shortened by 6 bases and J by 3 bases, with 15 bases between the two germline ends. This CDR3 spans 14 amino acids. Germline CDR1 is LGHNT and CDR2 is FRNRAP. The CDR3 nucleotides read TGTGCTAGTGGAGTCACGGGAGAACTCTACGAGCAGTACTTC. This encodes CASGVTGELYEQYF.

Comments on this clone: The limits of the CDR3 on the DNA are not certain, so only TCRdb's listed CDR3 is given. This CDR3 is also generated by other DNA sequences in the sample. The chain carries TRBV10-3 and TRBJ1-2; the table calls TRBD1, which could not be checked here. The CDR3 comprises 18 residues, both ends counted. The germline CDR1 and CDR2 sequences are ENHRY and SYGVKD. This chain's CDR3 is CAISESGRAAGGRVGYTF.

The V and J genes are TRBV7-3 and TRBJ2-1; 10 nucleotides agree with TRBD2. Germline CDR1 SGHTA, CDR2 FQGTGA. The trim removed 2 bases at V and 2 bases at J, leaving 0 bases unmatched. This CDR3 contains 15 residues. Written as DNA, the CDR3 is TGTGCCAGCAGCTTACTAGCGGGAGCCTACAATGAGCAGTTCTTC. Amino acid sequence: CASSLLAGAYNEQFF.

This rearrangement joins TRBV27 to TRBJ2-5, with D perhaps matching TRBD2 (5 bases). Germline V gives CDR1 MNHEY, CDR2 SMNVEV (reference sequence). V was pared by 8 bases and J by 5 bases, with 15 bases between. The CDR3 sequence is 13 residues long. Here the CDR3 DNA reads TGTGCCAGCCGTTCGTGGGAGAGGGAGACCCAGTACTTC. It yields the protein CASRSWERETQYF.

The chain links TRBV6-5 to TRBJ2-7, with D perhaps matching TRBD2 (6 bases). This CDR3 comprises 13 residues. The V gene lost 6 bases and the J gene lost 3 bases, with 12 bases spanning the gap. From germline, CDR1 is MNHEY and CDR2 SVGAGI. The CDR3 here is CASSGTSRYEQYF. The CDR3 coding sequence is TGTGCCAGCAGCGGGACTTCACGCTACGAGCAGTACTTC.

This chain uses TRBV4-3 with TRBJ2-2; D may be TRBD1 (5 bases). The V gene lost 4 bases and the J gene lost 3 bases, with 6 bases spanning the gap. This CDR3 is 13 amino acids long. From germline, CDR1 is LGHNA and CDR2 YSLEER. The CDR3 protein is CASSRTHTGELFF. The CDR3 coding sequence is TGCGCCAGCAGCCGGACACACACCGGGGAGCTGTTTTTT.

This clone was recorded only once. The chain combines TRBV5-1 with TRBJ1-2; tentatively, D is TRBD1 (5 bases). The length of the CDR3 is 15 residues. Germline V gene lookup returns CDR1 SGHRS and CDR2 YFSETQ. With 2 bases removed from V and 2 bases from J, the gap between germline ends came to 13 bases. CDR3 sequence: CASSLWDSRNYGYTF. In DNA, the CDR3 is TGCGCCAGCAGCTTATGGGACTCAAGGAACTATGGCTACACCTTC. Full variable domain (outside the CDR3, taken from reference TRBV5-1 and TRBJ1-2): KAGVTQTPRYLIKTRGQQVTLSCSPISGHRSVSWYQQTPGQGLQFLFEYFSETQRNKGNFPGRFSGRQFSNSRSEMNVSTLELGDSALYLCASSLWDSRNYGYTFGSGTRLTVV.

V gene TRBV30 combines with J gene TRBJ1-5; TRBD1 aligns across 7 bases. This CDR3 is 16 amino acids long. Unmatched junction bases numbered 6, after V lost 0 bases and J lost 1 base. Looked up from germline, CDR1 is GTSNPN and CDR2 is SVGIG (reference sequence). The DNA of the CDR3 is TGTGCCTGGAGTGTTGAAGGGGGCTGGAGCAATCAGCCCCAGCATTTT. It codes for CAWSVEGGWSNQPQHF. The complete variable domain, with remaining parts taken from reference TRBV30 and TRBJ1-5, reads SQTIHQWPATLVQPVGSPLSLECTVEGTSNPNLYWYRQAAGRGLQLLFYSVGIGQISSEVPQNLSASRPQDRQFILSSKKLLLSDSGFYLCAWSVEGGWSNQPQHFGDGTRLSIL.

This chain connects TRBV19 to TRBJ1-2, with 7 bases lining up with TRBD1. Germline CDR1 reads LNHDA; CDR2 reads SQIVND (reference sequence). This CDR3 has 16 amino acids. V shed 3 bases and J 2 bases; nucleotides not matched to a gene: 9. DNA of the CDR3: TGTGCCAGTAGTATGGTACAGGGGTTTTCGAACTATGGCTACACCTTC. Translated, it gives CASSMVQGFSNYGYTF.

This chain's CDR3 is CASSFQETQYF. The CDR3 DNA sequence: TGTGCCAGCAGCTTCCAAGAGACCCAGTACTTC. This rearrangement joins TRBV2 to TRBJ2-5; unclear D gene. V shed 6 bases and J shed 1 base, with 3 bases lying between them. The CDR3 length is 11 residues. Germline CDR1 reads SNHLY; CDR2 reads FYNNEI.

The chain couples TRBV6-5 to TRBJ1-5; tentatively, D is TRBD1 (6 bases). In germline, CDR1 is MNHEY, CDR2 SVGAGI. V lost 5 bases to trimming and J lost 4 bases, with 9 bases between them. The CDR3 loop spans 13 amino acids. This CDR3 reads CASSQGWNQPQHF. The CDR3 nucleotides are TGTGCCAGCAGTCAGGGGTGGAATCAGCCCCAGCATTTT.

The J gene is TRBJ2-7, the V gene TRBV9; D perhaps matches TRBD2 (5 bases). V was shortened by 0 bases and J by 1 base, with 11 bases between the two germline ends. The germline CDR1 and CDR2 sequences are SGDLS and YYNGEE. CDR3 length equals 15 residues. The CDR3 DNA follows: TGTGCCAGCAGCGTAGCTGCGGGCTTTTCCTACGAGCAGTACTTC. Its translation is CASSVAAGFSYEQYF.

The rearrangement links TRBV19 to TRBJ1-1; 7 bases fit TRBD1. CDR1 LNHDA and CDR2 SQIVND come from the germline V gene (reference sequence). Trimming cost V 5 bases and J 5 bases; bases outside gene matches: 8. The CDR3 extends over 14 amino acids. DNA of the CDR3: TGTGCCAGTAGTGCCCCGGGACAGACAACTGAAGCTTTCTTT. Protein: CASSAPGQTTEAFF.